In its sample, the clone carrying this T cell receptor beta chain was seen many times. Its matching antigen is unknown. Germline V gene lookup returns CDR1 DFQATT and CDR2 SNEGSKA (reference sequence). This CDR3 comprises 14 residues. V lost 5 bases to trimming and J lost 4 bases, with 15 bases between them. The data were taken from a study of glioma-infiltrating T cells. Study-wide results and caveats: Non-neoplastic patients had below-expected tissue-blood divergence, while all gliomas exceeded expectation.

The iRepertoire nested amplicon-rescue multiplex PCR amplified TCR alpha and beta CDR3s from RNA. TCRdb re-derived calls from the multiplex PCR reads in MiXCR, one entry per CDR3 protein. In the table there are about 93,000 distinct CDR3 sequences, roughly 39% of which are singletons. V is TRBV20-1 and J is TRBJ1-5, with D uncertain. The sample was glioma tissue, nonneoplastic brain tissue, or PBMCs (not recorded which). This TCR came from a human donor with low-grade glioma or glioblastoma, undergoing nonglioma brain surgery, or in good health (not recorded which). The CDR3 DNA reads TGCAGTGCTCGACCCTTGGAGCCTAATCAGCCCCAGCATTTT. This encodes CSARPLEPNQPQHF.